This T cell receptor (beta chain) is from a study of blood T cell repertoires in COVID-19. At the level of the study: Researchers got acute and convalescent COVID-19 samples from the United States, Italy and Spain. Sample material is recorded as cDNA or gDNA derived from T cells, B-cell-depleted T cells, or PBMCs.

The CDR3 has 15 residues. The germline V gene encodes CDR1 SGHDT and CDR2 YYEEEE. The junction had 5 bases not matched to a gene; V was cut back by 0 bases and J by 3 bases. In the authors' methods: By means of reference gene primer amplification, nucleated cell counts were estimated. The repertoire was sequenced with immunoSEQ multiplex PCR; TCRdb's copy has only in-frame clones and lacks some. V and J calls and clone size are copied from that table; D and trimming were computed from the DNA. The repertoire holds 100,000 or so clones, with around 90% as singletons. The sequence came from an older woman with acute or convalescent COVID-19. The chain carries TRBV5-6 and TRBJ1-1; 7 bases line up with TRBD1. The specimen sequenced was peripheral blood. The CDR3: CASSLAVGGHTEAFF. The CDR3 DNA reads TGTGCCAGCAGCTTGGCGGTAGGGGGCCACACTGAAGCTTTCTTT.